This TCR beta chain was sequenced for a study of Graves' ophthalmopathy and Graves' hyperthyroidism. Patients in the hyperthyroidism group, adults aged 18 to 65, were newly diagnosed, under 2 months' duration. RNA transcripts were the source from which TCR beta CDR3 regions were amplified. An initial RT-PCR round employing HTBI primers preceded a second-round multiplex PCR. TCRdb processed the multiplex PCR reads anew with MiXCR; each CDR3 protein has one entry. The sample shows a few hundred thousand distinct CDR3 sequences, under 45% of them seen only once. Notes on this clonotype: No antigen is known for it.

Study findings and constraints: Blood samples also showed most expanded thyroid clonotypes exceeding 0.001 frequency.

The CDR3 loop spans 16 amino acids. Between the trimmed V and J ends, which lost 1 base and 3 bases, there was a span of 14 bases. Germline V lookup: CDR1 SGHVS, CDR2 FNYEAQ. The chain has TRBV7-6 and TRBJ2-3; tentatively, D is TRBD2 (7 bases). The source of this sequence is an adult man with Graves' hyperthyroidism. Sequencing was performed on peripheral blood or thyroid tissue (not recorded which). CDR3 nucleotide sequence: TGTGCCAGCAGCTTAGGGGGGGGCTATGGAACAGATACGCAGTATTTT. Translation gives CASSLGGGYGTDTQYF.